This T cell receptor beta chain was captured by sequencing in a study of CD8+ T cells in alopecia areata. The wider study: Administration of oral tofacitinib to treated patients was at 5 to 10 mg twice daily. General study findings and limits: Especially in alopecia totalis/universalis, lesional scalp showed greater clonality than normal scalp did.

The V gene's germline CDR1 is SGDLS and CDR2 YYNGEE. V lost 1 base, J lost 2 bases, and 10 bases lay in between. This CDR3 has 14 residues. Patients with alopecia areata provided lesional scalp punch biopsies as well as peripheral blood. Details on this clone: Its antigen is unknown.

RNA was extracted and reverse transcribed into cDNA as the sequencing template. Assay used: immunoSEQ multiplex PCR; TCRdb lists only in-frame clones, some missing. The table has a few hundred thousand clones, roughly two thirds seen once. The sample here was CD4+ T cells sorted from blood, taken at week 0. V usage is TRBV9 and J usage is TRBJ2-7; either TRBD1 or TRBD2 may supply D (5 bases each). This clonotype originated in a human donor with alopecia areata. For the CDR3, the DNA is TGTGCCAGCAGCGTAAGTCAGGGACCCTACGAGCAGTACTTC. As protein: CASSVSQGPYEQYF.